These 22 T cell receptor beta chains share one sample of origin, sequenced in a study of blood T cell repertoires in COVID-19. TCRdb's copy holds only in-frame clones and misses some; the assay was immunoSEQ multiplex PCR. Here the sample spans roughly 70,000 clones, about 90% being singletons. The sequencing input was peripheral blood. All receptors derive from a man aged 50-59 years with COVID-19, enrolled during active disease.

The chain carries TRBV6-5 and TRBJ1-5; D ambiguous. V lost 7 bases to trimming and J lost 10 bases, with 20 bases between them. The CDR3 spans 14 residues. Germline assignment: CDR1 MNHEY and CDR2 SVGAGI. The CDR3 is CASTVDSSGRPQHF. CDR3 bases: TGTGCCAGCACTGTGGACTCCAGTGGAAGACCCCAGCATTTT.

This clone was picked up one time. In nucleotides, the CDR3 is TGCGCCAGCAGACCACAGGGATCGAATTCACCCCTCCACTTT. It yields the protein CASRPQGSNSPLHF. The chain joins TRBV5-1 to TRBJ1-6, with a tentative D call TRBD1 (6 bases). The CDR3 runs to 14 residues. Per the germline V gene, CDR1 is SGHRS and CDR2 is YFSETQ. Trimming shortened V by 5 bases and J by 7 bases, and 13 bases separated the two germline ends.

The chain uses TRBV12-3 or TRBV12-4 and TRBJ1-2, with 8 nucleotides matching TRBD1. V shed 4 bases, J shed 11 bases, and the junction held 9 bases outside the gene matches. The length of the CDR3 is 13 residues. This chain's CDR3 is CASSSGQGRGYTF. The DNA of the CDR3 is TGTGCCAGCAGTTCCGGACAGGGCCGGGGTTACACCTTC.

The chain uses TRBV4-3 and TRBJ1-5; 9 bases are shared with TRBD1. The CDR3 consists of 22 residues. The germline V gene has CDR1 LGHNA and CDR2 YSLEER. The ends lost 0 bases at V and 7 bases at J; junction bases unmatched: 25. CDR3 amino acids: CASSQDEKEPDLRTGAGQPQHF. The CDR3, as DNA: TGCGCCAGCAGCCAAGACGAAAAAGAGCCGGATTTGAGGACAGGGGCAGGACAGCCCCAGCATTTT.

J is TRBJ1-2 and V is TRBV4-1; D is ambiguous. This CDR3 spans 12 amino acids. Germline CDR1 and CDR2: MGHRA and YSYEKL. V lost 6 bases to trimming and J lost 14 bases, with 19 bases between them. The CDR3 region is CASSWNGDRATF. The CDR3, as DNA: TGCGCCAGCAGTTGGAACGGGGATCGGGCGACCTTC.

The chain links TRBV5-1 to TRBJ1-2; 8 bases match TRBD1. CDR1 is SGHRS, CDR2 YFSETQ, per germline. The trim removed 4 bases at V and 6 bases at J, leaving 8 bases unmatched. This CDR3 spans 14 amino acids. CDR3 sequence reads: CASSKDQGAHGYTF. The DNA of the CDR3 is TGCGCCAGCAGCAAGGATCAGGGGGCCCATGGCTACACCTTC.

The chain links TRBV12-3 or TRBV12-4 to TRBJ1-2; 10 bases agree with TRBD1. The V and J ends lost 4 bases and 8 bases, in that order; junction bases with no gene match: 1. The CDR3 length is 12 residues. In DNA form, the CDR3 reads TGTGCCAGCAGTTGGGACAGGGGCGGCTACACCTTC. It is translated as CASSWDRGGYTF.

This chain links TRBV28 with TRBJ2-1, with TRBD2 matching over 13 bases. This CDR3 is 17 amino acids long. J was trimmed by 8 bases and V by 5 bases; bases with no gene match: 12. CDR1 is MDHEN, CDR2 SYDVKM, per germline. DNA for the CDR3: TGTGCCAGCAGTCCAATACTAGCGGGAGGGCCTCGGGATGAGCAGTTCTTC. Translating gives CASSPILAGGPRDEQFF.

The rearrangement links TRBV9 to TRBJ2-2; TRBD1 might be the D (6 bases). This CDR3 is 16 amino acids long. Trimming cost V 0 bases and J 4 bases, with 13 bases left between them. Germline CDR1 SGDLS, CDR2 YYNGEE. Here the CDR3 DNA reads TGTGCCAGCAGCGTAGGTAGACAGGACGGCACCGGGGAGCTGTTTTTT. Protein: CASSVGRQDGTGELFF.

V is TRBV5-1 and J is TRBJ1-1; D is perhaps TRBD1 (6 bases). V lost 4 bases to trimming and J lost 5 bases, with 18 bases between them. Germline-derived CDR1 and CDR2 are SGHRS and YFSETQ. This CDR3 contains 15 residues. The CDR3 DNA sequence: TGCGCCAGCAGCCCCGGCGGGGGGGCGAGGACTGAAGCTTTCTTT. Residues: CASSPGGGARTEAFF.

CDR3 coding DNA: TGTGCCAGCAGCCAAGTGTTCTCAGGTAGAGCTAACTATGGCTACACCTTC. Residues: CASSQVFSGRANYGYTF. This rearrangement joins TRBV4-2 to TRBJ1-2, with D unclear. Germline lookup yields CDR1 LGHNA and CDR2 YNFKEQ. The CDR3 has 17 amino acids. V was cut by 1 base and J by 0 bases, with 15 bases left in between.

The chain uses TRBV1 and TRBJ2-7; the D call in the table, TRBD1, was not verified against the DNA. TRBV1 is a known pseudogene. The CDR3 contains 17 residues. The CDR3 here is CTSSPGTPTFPSYEQYF. In DNA form, the CDR3 reads TGCACCAGCAGCCCTGGGACACCTACTTTTCCCTCCTACGAGCAGTACTTC.

V usage is TRBV10-1 and J usage is TRBJ1-1, with 7 bases lining up with TRBD1. The CDR3 spans 16 residues. Germline loops: CDR1 WNHNN, CDR2 SYGVQD (reference sequence). Trimming removed 0 bases from V and 1 base from J; junction bases left unmatched: 5. CDR3 region: CASSESVDRKNTEAFF. CDR3 DNA sequence: TGCGCCAGCAGTGAGTCGGTGGACAGGAAGAACACTGAAGCTTTCTTT.

CDR3 nucleotide sequence: TGTGCCAGCAGCTTCGGACAGGGCACTGAAGCTTTCTTT. This sequence encodes CASSFGQGTEAFF. The V and J genes are TRBV7-3 and TRBJ1-1, with TRBD1 identical over 8 bases. CDR1 SGHTA and CDR2 FQGTGA come from the germline V gene. The CDR3 contains 13 residues. After removal of 3 bases from V and 4 bases from J, the junction contained 1 base not matched to a gene.

The V and J genes are TRBV19 and TRBJ1-1, with D unresolved. V was shortened by 4 bases and J by 1 base, with 13 bases between the two germline ends. Germline CDR1 LNHDA, CDR2 SQIVND (reference sequence). The CDR3 consists of 15 residues. The CDR3 DNA reads TGTGCCAGTAGTAACGCGGGCCGCCCGAACACTGAAGCTTTCTTT. It specifies CASSNAGRPNTEAFF.

This chain connects TRBV2 to TRBJ2-3, with 7 bases identical to TRBD2. V lost 6 bases, J lost 6 bases, and 15 bases stayed unmatched. Germline V gene sequence: CDR1 SNHLY, CDR2 FYNNEI. The length of the CDR3 is 16 residues. This CDR3 reads CASRDYGGGVVDTQYF. The CDR3 DNA follows: TGTGCCAGCAGGGACTACGGGGGAGGGGTCGTCGATACGCAGTATTTT.

This clone was seen once. The CDR3 coding sequence is TGTGCCTGGAGTGGTGACAGGGGTCAGCCCCAGCATTTT. It encodes CAWSGDRGQPQHF. This chain joins TRBV30 and TRBJ1-5; 8 positions agree with TRBD1. Losses at the gene ends were 1 base for V and 6 bases for J; bases not matched to a gene: 2. Germline lookup yields CDR1 GTSNPN and CDR2 SVGIG (reference sequence). The CDR3 extends over 13 amino acids.

The V gene is TRBV28, the J gene TRBJ1-3; D ambiguous. CDR1 is MDHEN, CDR2 SYDVKM, per germline. V was trimmed by 6 bases and J by 2 bases, leaving 11 bases between them. The CDR3 runs 14 residues. The CDR3 DNA reads as TGTGCCAGCAGACCAACAAGTCCTGGAAACACCATATATTTT. This codes for CASRPTSPGNTIYF.

The chain is built from TRBV27 and TRBJ2-1; 9 bases map to TRBD2. The CDR3 spans 17 residues. The germline gives CDR1 MNHEY, CDR2 SMNVEV (reference sequence). The junction had 13 bases not matched to a gene; V was cut back by 3 bases and J by 7 bases. CDR3 bases: TGTGCCAGCAGTTTTGATCTACCGGGACTAGCTCAGAATGAGCAGTTCTTC. Translating gives CASSFDLPGLAQNEQFF.

This chain joins TRBV19 and TRBJ1-1; TRBD1 aligns across 8 bases. Trimming took 4 bases from V and 5 from J; bases not matched to a gene: 9. Germline assignment: CDR1 LNHDA and CDR2 SQIVND (reference sequence). The CDR3 totals 15 residues. The chain's CDR3 is CASSTGGGVWTEAFF. The CDR3 coding sequence is TGTGCCAGTAGTACAGGGGGCGGGGTATGGACTGAAGCTTTCTTT.

The chain has TRBV19 and TRBJ2-1; weak D call: TRBD1 (7 bases). The CDR3 totals 17 residues. From germline, CDR1 is LNHDA and CDR2 SQIVND (reference sequence). The V gene lost 2 bases and the J gene lost 0 bases, with 14 bases spanning the gap. CDR3 coding DNA: TGTGCCAGTAGTATACGGAGGGGGCTACCCTCCTACAATGAGCAGTTCTTC. Translated: CASSIRRGLPSYNEQFF.

The chain recombines TRBV10-3 with TRBJ2-3, with 9 bases matching TRBD2. From germline, CDR1 is ENHRY and CDR2 SYGVKD. This CDR3 spans 17 amino acids. Trimming took 1 base from V and 0 from J; bases not matched to a gene: 5. CDR3 DNA: TGTGCCATCAGTGAGTTGGTGGCGGGAGGGAGCACAGATACGCAGTATTTT. Protein sequence: CAISELVAGGSTDTQYF.